The 16 T cell receptor beta chains presented below share a single source sample, sequenced in a study of blood T cells in healthy people across ages. Through a sample-barcoded 5' primer and a J-beta primer mix, a second PCR was run for roughly 7 to 11 cycles. Each CDR3 protein is one row after TCRdb ran MiXCR on the 5' RACE reads. The sample carries about 570,000 distinct CDR3 sequences, roughly 28% recorded once. Sequencing input: blood. The receptors derive from a woman in her sixties or seventies in good health.

In this sample, this clonotype turned up many times. The chain uses TRBV7-2 and TRBJ2-1; D might be TRBD1 (6 bases). CDR1 and CDR2 from the germline V gene are SGHTA and FQGNSA. Trimming stripped 0 bases from V and 6 bases from J, with 15 bases between. This CDR3 is 16 amino acids long. This CDR3 is CASSLAWRTASNEQFF. The CDR3 DNA reads TGTGCCAGCAGCTTAGCTTGGCGGACAGCCTCCAATGAGCAGTTCTTC.

This clonotype was seen a handful of times. The V and J genes are TRBV5-1 and TRBJ1-2; D remains unclear. Germline CDR1 reads SGHRS; CDR2 reads YFSETQ. The CDR3 spans 12 residues. Trimming removed 1 base from V and 11 bases from J, with 12 bases in between. CDR3 DNA sequence: TGCGCCAGCAGCTTGAGTTTCCAGATATACACCTTC. Its protein is CASSLSFQIYTF.

The chain joins TRBV29-1 to TRBJ2-5; TRBD1 might be the D (6 bases). CDR1 is SQVTM and CDR2 is ANQGSEA in the germline V gene. This CDR3 region has 14 residues. V was cut by 6 bases and J by 6 bases, with 20 bases left in between. The CDR3 DNA sequence: TGCAGCGTGGGGGCCTCTAGCAACGGAAAGACCCAGTACTTC. Translated: CSVGASSNGKTQYF.

The V and J genes are TRBV29-1 and TRBJ2-3; TRBD2 matches 7 bases. Germline V CDR1 and CDR2: SQVTM, ANQGSEA. V dropped 1 base and J dropped 2; count of bases not matched to a gene: 6. This CDR3 is built from 15 residues. CDR3 coding DNA: TGCAGCGTTGAAGGGGCTAGCGGATCCACAGATACGCAGTATTTT. Protein: CSVEGASGSTDTQYF.

This chain joins TRBV4-2 and TRBJ2-7; D tentatively reads TRBD1 or TRBD2 (6 bases each). V lost 0 bases and J 3 bases, leaving 18 bases between the germline ends. Germline CDR1 and CDR2: LGHNA and YNFKEQ. The CDR3 is 17 residues long. CDR3 coding DNA: TGTGCCAGCAGCCAAGATCCAGGAGGGCGCAGGGGCTACGAGCAGTACTTC. This translates into CASSQDPGGRRGYEQYF.

A few counts support this clonotype. V gene TRBV20-1 combines with J gene TRBJ2-3, with D uncertain. Trimming left V 0 bases short and J 4 bases short, with 14 bases between. The CDR3 spans 15 residues. Germline V lookup: CDR1 DFQATT, CDR2 SNEGSKA (reference sequence). CDR3 sequence (DNA): TGCAGTGCTAGAGATTCAAGGACCCCCCCAGATACGCAGTATTTT. It is translated as CSARDSRTPPDTQYF.

This clonotype was found once. The chain recombines TRBV24-1 with TRBJ2-7; no reliable D call. The CDR3 length is 14 residues. The V and J ends lost 3 bases and 3 bases respectively, with 11 bases between them. The V gene's germline CDR1 is KGHDR and CDR2 SFDVKD. CDR3 DNA: TGTGCCACCAGTGATCCCCGCTTGAGCTACGAGCAGTACTTC. Residues: CATSDPRLSYEQYF.

The chain is built from TRBV12-3 or TRBV12-4 and TRBJ2-7, with D perhaps given as TRBD1 or TRBD2 (5 bases each). This CDR3 contains 13 residues. V was shortened by 5 bases and J by 7 bases, with 15 bases between the two germline ends. This CDR3 reads CASSRDRLWEQYF. The CDR3 nucleotides are TGTGCCAGCAGTCGGGACCGACTTTGGGAGCAGTACTTC.

This clonotype turned up a few times. The rearrangement joins TRBV20-1 to TRBJ2-5; D gene ambiguous. Germline lookup yields CDR1 DFQATT and CDR2 SNEGSKA (reference sequence). The CDR3 length is 13 residues. V lost 1 base and J 2 bases, leaving 8 bases between the germline ends. The CDR3 coding sequence is TGCAGTGCTAGAGCCCCCGGGCAAGAGACCCAGTACTTC. Residues: CSARAPGQETQYF.

CDR3 bases: TGTGCCAGCAGCCTACTTGACAGGGAGGATTACGAGCAGTACTTC. As protein: CASSLLDREDYEQYF. The V call is TRBV7-9, the J call TRBJ2-7, with D perhaps TRBD1 (7 bases). The CDR3 spans 15 residues. Trimming cost V 5 bases and J 4 bases, with 18 bases left between them. The germline CDR1 and CDR2 sequences are SEHNR and FQNEAQ (reference sequence).

The chain joins TRBV20-1 to TRBJ1-2; tentatively, D is TRBD1 (6 bases). V lost 2 bases and J lost 3, with 16 bases in between. The CDR3 loop spans 15 amino acids. CDR1 and CDR2 (germline): DFQATT, SNEGSKA (reference sequence). CDR3 residues: CSARPLGGLDYGYTF. The CDR3 DNA reads as TGCAGTGCTAGACCATTAGGGGGACTCGACTATGGCTACACCTTC.

This clonotype was found a few times. The rearrangement joins TRBV28 to TRBJ2-3; 11 bases match TRBD1. Germline CDR1 reads MDHEN; CDR2 reads SYDVKM. J lost 9 bases, V lost 4 bases, and 6 bases had no gene match. This CDR3 spans 14 amino acids. CDR3 loop: CASSSPDRGRTQYF. CDR3 DNA sequence: TGTGCCAGCAGTTCGCCGGACAGGGGGCGCACGCAGTATTTT.

This chain connects TRBV19 to TRBJ2-5, with TRBD2 identical over 9 bases. Germline V gene lookup returns CDR1 LNHDA and CDR2 SQIVND (reference sequence). V lost 9 bases, J lost 5 bases, and 13 bases stayed unmatched. CDR3 size: 15 residues. CDR3 residues: CASQRLAGIVETQYF. CDR3 DNA sequence: TGTGCCAGCCAGAGGCTAGCGGGGATTGTGGAGACCCAGTACTTC.

This chain joins TRBV28 and TRBJ1-2; D call uncertain. V dropped 2 bases and J dropped 4 bases, with 8 bases sitting between them. This CDR3 comprises 13 residues. Germline V gene sequence: CDR1 MDHEN, CDR2 SYDVKM. The CDR3 sequence is CASSLLDFYGYTF. The CDR3 bases are TGTGCCAGCAGTTTACTTGATTTCTATGGCTACACCTTC.

The genes are TRBV20-1 and TRBJ1-2; no firm D call. This CDR3 region has 15 residues. The ends were cut back, 0 bases at V and 0 bases at J, with 11 bases in the middle. CDR1 and CDR2 (germline): DFQATT, SNEGSKA (reference sequence). The CDR3 coding sequence is TGCAGTGCTAGAGATGCCCAGTTCCCTAACTATGGCTACACCTTC. Its translation is CSARDAQFPNYGYTF.

The genes are TRBV9 and TRBJ2-5; no clear D. V dropped 3 bases and J dropped 2 bases, with 23 bases sitting between them. Germline CDR1 reads SGDLS; CDR2 reads YYNGEE. CDR3 length: 18 residues. This CDR3 is CASSAGHFFAGDQETQYF. The CDR3, as DNA: TGTGCCAGCAGCGCGGGCCATTTTTTCGCCGGAGATCAAGAGACCCAGTACTTC.